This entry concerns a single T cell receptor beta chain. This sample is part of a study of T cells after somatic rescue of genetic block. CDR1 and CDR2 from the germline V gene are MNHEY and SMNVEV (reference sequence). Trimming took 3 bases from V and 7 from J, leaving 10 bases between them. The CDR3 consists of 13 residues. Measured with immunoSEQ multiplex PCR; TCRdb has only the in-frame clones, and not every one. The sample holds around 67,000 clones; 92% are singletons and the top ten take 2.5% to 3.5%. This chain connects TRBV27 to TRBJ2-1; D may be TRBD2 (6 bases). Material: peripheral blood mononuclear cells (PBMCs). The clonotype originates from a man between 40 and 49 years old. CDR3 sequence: CASSFGRRNEQFF. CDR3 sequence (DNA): TGTGCCAGCAGTTTTGGGAGGAGGAATGAGCAGTTCTTC.